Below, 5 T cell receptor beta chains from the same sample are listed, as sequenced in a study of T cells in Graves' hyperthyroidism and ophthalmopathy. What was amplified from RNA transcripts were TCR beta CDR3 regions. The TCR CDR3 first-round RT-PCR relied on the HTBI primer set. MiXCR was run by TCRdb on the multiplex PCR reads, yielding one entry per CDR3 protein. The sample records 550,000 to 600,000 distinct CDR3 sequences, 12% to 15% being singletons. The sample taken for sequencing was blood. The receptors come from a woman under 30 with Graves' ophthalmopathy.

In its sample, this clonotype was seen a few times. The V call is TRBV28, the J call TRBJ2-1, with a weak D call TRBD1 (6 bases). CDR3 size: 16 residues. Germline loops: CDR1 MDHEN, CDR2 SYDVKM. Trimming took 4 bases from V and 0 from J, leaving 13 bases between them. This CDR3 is CASSSPGQSSYNEQFF. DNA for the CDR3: TGTGCCAGCAGTTCTCCCGGACAGAGCTCCTACAATGAGCAGTTCTTC.

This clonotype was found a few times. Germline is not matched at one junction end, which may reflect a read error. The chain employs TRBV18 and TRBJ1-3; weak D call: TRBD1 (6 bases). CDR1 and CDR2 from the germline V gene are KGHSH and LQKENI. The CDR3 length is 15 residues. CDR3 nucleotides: TGTGCCAGCACCGATCCAGGGGACCCTGGAAACACCTTATATTTT. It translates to CASTDPGDPGNTLYF.

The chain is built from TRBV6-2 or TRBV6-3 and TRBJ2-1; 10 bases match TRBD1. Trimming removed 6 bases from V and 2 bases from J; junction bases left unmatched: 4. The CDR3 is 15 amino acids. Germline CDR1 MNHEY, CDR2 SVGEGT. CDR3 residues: CASRLDRGAYNEQFF. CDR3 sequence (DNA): TGTGCCAGCAGGCTGGACAGGGGGGCCTACAATGAGCAGTTCTTC.

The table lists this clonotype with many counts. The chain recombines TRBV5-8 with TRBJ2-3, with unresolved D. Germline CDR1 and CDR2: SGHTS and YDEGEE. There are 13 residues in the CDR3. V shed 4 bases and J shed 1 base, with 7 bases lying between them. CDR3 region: CASSGWGTDTQYF. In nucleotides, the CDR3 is TGTGCCAGCAGCGGTTGGGGCACAGATACGCAGTATTTT.

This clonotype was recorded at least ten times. DNA of the CDR3: TGTGCCAGCAGTAATAGCGGGAGCTCCTACGAGCAGTACTTC. Translation gives CASSNSGSSYEQYF. This chain connects TRBV6-2 or TRBV6-3 to TRBJ2-7, with TRBD2 identical over 9 bases. CDR1 is MNHEY and CDR2 is SVGEGT in the germline V gene. The CDR3 consists of 14 residues. The V and J ends lost 5 bases and 0 bases, in that order; junction bases with no gene match: 2.